These 14 T cell receptor beta chains were all obtained from the same sample, sequenced in a study of CD8 T cells in ankylosing spondylitis (dated by TCRdb to 2017 to 2019). Libraries were made using 5' RACE. Reads for this sample came from an Illumina HiSeq 2500. TCRdb itself trimmed the public reads at Q25 with fastp, ran MiXCR and retained productive beta chains. Each CDR3 protein gets just one entry, which takes the most common genes and DNA from the rows behind it. Recorded for this sample are more than 250,000 distinct CDR3 sequences; roughly 8% of them occurred a single time. 13% to 15% of the sample lies in the top ten. No antigen is known for these receptors. Results the study describes overall, beyond this receptor: A TCR beta motif made up of eight highly homologous amino acid variants appeared to be characteristic of blood from ankylosing spondylitis patients.

The sequencing input was blood, either unsorted or a sorted T cell fraction (not recorded which). The origin of the receptors is a male donor with ankylosing spondylitis.

This clonotype was counted at least ten times. The gene calls are TRBV5-1 and TRBJ2-3; the match to TRBD1 covers 7 bases. The CDR3 covers 15 residues. V shed 6 bases, J shed 0 bases, and the junction held 7 bases outside the gene matches. The germline V gene has CDR1 SGHRS and CDR2 YFSETQ. The CDR3 loop is CASTIEGASTDTQYF. The DNA of the CDR3 is TGCGCCAGCACGATCGAGGGGGCTAGCACAGATACGCAGTATTTT.

The chain uses TRBV29-1 and TRBJ1-5, with 11 bases matching TRBD1. In germline, CDR1 is SQVTM, CDR2 ANQGSEA. The CDR3 contains 15 residues. After removal of 6 bases from V and 0 bases from J, the junction contained 4 bases not matched to a gene. The CDR3 nucleotides are TGCAGCGTGGCGGGACAGGGGGATAGCAATCAGCCCCAGCATTTT. Its protein product is CSVAGQGDSNQPQHF.

The chain recombines TRBV7-2 with TRBJ2-3; 11 bases map to TRBD2. The CDR3 runs 16 residues. J was trimmed by 4 bases and V by 4 bases; bases with no gene match: 7. CDR1 is SGHTA, CDR2 FQGNSA, per germline. The CDR3 is CASSSIAGGPSDTQYF. The CDR3 DNA follows: TGTGCCAGCAGCTCGATAGCGGGAGGGCCGTCAGATACGCAGTATTTT.

A few counts support this clonotype. V gene TRBV20-1 combines with J gene TRBJ1-4; tentative D call: TRBD1 (5 bases). The V gene's germline CDR1 is DFQATT and CDR2 SNEGSKA (reference sequence). The V and J ends lost 2 bases and 3 bases respectively, with 13 bases between them. This CDR3 comprises 15 residues. Written as DNA, the CDR3 is TGCAGTGCTAGAAGCGGGGCAGTGCCTAATGAAAAACTGTTTTTT. It specifies CSARSGAVPNEKLFF.

This clonotype showed up many times. The J gene is TRBJ1-2, the V gene TRBV5-1; D is possibly TRBD1 (6 bases). From germline, CDR1 is SGHRS and CDR2 YFSETQ. The CDR3 spans 14 residues. Trimming shortened V by 1 base and J by 4 bases, and 11 bases separated the two germline ends. DNA of the CDR3: TGCGCCAGCAGCTTGACAGGGAGTACCTATGGCTACACCTTC. Its protein product is CASSLTGSTYGYTF.

This chain joins TRBV20-1 and TRBJ2-7; 11 nucleotides agree with TRBD2. V trimming: 0 bases; J trimming: 11 bases; junction bases outside the gene matches: 9. Germline loops: CDR1 DFQATT, CDR2 SNEGSKA (reference sequence). CDR3 length equals 14 residues. The CDR3 loop is CSARDGLAGAGEYF. The CDR3 coding sequence is TGCAGTGCTAGAGATGGACTAGCGGGTGCGGGGGAGTACTTC.

J is TRBJ2-6 and V is TRBV5-1; D not resolved. Trimming removed 0 bases from V and 4 bases from J, with 5 bases in between. This CDR3 region has 14 residues. Germline CDR1 is SGHRS and CDR2 is YFSETQ. In DNA form, the CDR3 reads TGCGCCAGCAGCTTGGAACGAGGGGCCAACGTCCTGACTTTC. This gives the protein CASSLERGANVLTF.

The rearrangement uses TRBV5-1 and TRBJ2-7; 10 bases line up with TRBD2. This CDR3 has 14 residues. Germline V CDR1 and CDR2: SGHRS, YFSETQ. Trimming at V came to 4 bases and at J to 9 bases, leaving 10 bases not matched to a gene. CDR3 in amino acids: CASSPGLAVFGQYF. CDR3 bases: TGCGCCAGCAGCCCAGGACTAGCGGTGTTCGGGCAGTACTTC.

The chain recombines TRBV20-1 with TRBJ1-1; D is uncertain. The V end was cut by 0 bases, the J end by 8 bases, with 4 bases between. Germline CDR1 DFQATT, CDR2 SNEGSKA (reference sequence). CDR3 length: 10 amino acids. CDR3 nucleotides: TGCAGTGCTAGAGATGCGGAAGCTTTCTTT. Amino acids: CSARDAEAFF.

This clonotype was picked up a small number of times. The V and J genes are TRBV6-2 or TRBV6-3 and TRBJ2-7, with D perhaps matching TRBD1 or TRBD2 (5 bases each). The CDR3 is 14 amino acids. The germline V gene encodes CDR1 MNHEY and CDR2 SVGEGT. Trimming shortened V by 5 bases and J by 6 bases, and 17 bases separated the two germline ends. Written as DNA, the CDR3 is TGTGCCAGCAGTCCGCCGGGACGGATCACCGAGCAGTACTTC. Translating gives CASSPPGRITEQYF.

The chain links TRBV6-1 to TRBJ2-1; 7 bases fit TRBD1. Germline CDR1 is MNHNS and CDR2 is SASEGT. This CDR3 spans 14 amino acids. V shed 6 bases and J 6 bases; nucleotides not matched to a gene: 8. This chain's CDR3 is CASSQTGIGNEQFF. The CDR3 DNA sequence: TGTGCCAGCAGCCAGACAGGGATTGGCAATGAGCAGTTCTTC.

This clonotype turned up a few times. The rearrangement uses TRBV6-2 or TRBV6-3 and TRBJ2-7, with D maybe TRBD2 (6 bases). Trimming removed 4 bases at V and 9 bases at J, with 16 bases between. The CDR3 is 13 residues long. Germline lookup yields CDR1 MNHEY and CDR2 SVGEGT. CDR3 region: CASSWEDLRGQYF. The CDR3, as DNA: TGTGCCAGCAGTTGGGAGGATCTACGAGGGCAGTACTTC.

This clonotype was recorded many times. The J gene is TRBJ2-4, the V gene TRBV20-1, with D unresolved. V lost 8 bases to trimming and J lost 6 bases, with 17 bases between them. This CDR3 is built from 13 residues. CDR1 and CDR2 from the germline V gene are DFQATT and SNEGSKA (reference sequence). The CDR3: CSTESEHVNIQYF. CDR3 sequence (DNA): TGCAGTACCGAGTCGGAGCATGTAAACATTCAGTACTTC.

This clonotype came up a few times. The DNA of the CDR3 is TGCAGCGTTGAAGGGAGACCCTACGAGCAGTACTTC. It codes for CSVEGRPYEQYF. The genes are TRBV29-1 and TRBJ2-7; no clear D gene. Germline CDR1 is SQVTM and CDR2 is ANQGSEA. V lost 1 base and J lost 2, with 6 bases in between. The CDR3 is made up of 12 amino acids.